This entry features one T cell receptor (beta chain) sequence. Its antigen remains unidentified. These data are taken from a study of T cell responses to AZD1222 COVID-19 vaccine. Study-wide results and caveats: Most donors were white British and more were female, and clonal diversity was possibly underestimated. Across spike, vaccine-associated CD4 TCRs were found, dominant at 160-218 and 743-854.

Clones were sequenced by immunoSEQ multiplex PCR, and TCRdb holds only the in-frame ones, with some missing. The table shows around 140,000 clones, with 75% to 90% occurring only once. This CDR3 has 15 amino acids. Germline CDR1 LGHDT, CDR2 YNNKEL (reference sequence). V was trimmed by 4 bases and J by 0 bases, leaving 10 bases between them. This chain connects TRBV3-1 (or the pseudogene TRBV3-2) to TRBJ1-3, with no clear D. The specimen comprised peripheral blood, sampled on day 0 of AZD1222 vaccination. The sequence was collected from an adult in good health. CDR3 in amino acids: CASSLDSISGNTIYF. The DNA of the CDR3 is TGTGCCAGCAGCCTTGACTCCATCTCTGGAAACACCATATATTTT.